The present entry profiles one T cell receptor beta chain with its context. Its antigen remains undetermined. The record has no base qualities; no much larger clone is one base away. These data are taken from a study of cytomegalovirus exposure and HLA in healthy donors (dated by TCRdb to about 2017). With respect to the entire study: An earlier analysis of under 600 of the donors reported about 250 Gb of sequence data and some 120 million unique TCR beta sequences from roughly 180 million T cells. Approximately 330 gigabases of sequencing data and 70 million to 100 million unique TCR sequences made up an early release that covered approximately 620 HLA-typed donors. Of the approximately 370 genotyped donors, 75% to 85% were placed in the genetic ancestry cluster associated with self-reported Caucasian donors. The aim of the study was to test whether cataloging public T cell receptors could identify signatures of past pathogen exposure. Using immunosequencing, the study profiled T cell repertoires from fewer than 700 subjects and related those repertoires to cytomegalovirus serostatus. A separate validation cohort of roughly 130 different subjects was used in addition to the roughly 670-subject first cohort. The study combined high-throughput TCR immunosequencing, statistical association of individual TCRs with disease status, and machine learning to predict cytomegalovirus infection status. In a later analysis, previously published TCR beta repertoires from some 640 donors were re-analyzed and high-resolution HLA genotyping was added so that TCR occurrence patterns could be studied. In the later analysis, no new phenotypic data were used to find candidate immune exposures; instead, reliance was placed on TCR beta sequences and their occurrence across donors. An earlier analysis of several hundred of the donors applied high-throughput TCR beta sequencing to assess whether each TCR beta V gene segment acted as functional or pseudogenic. Donor age, sex, ethnicity and CMV serostatus were compiled alongside the repertoire data. A later genetic analysis used genome-wide SNP genotypes for about 60% of the roughly 700 donors, treating that subset as a discovery cohort. Every repertoire in the discovery cohort had been generated on one and the same sequencing platform. Both class I and class II loci were covered by HLA typing, at four-digit resolution. Typing coverage differed by locus: A, B, C, DRB1 and DQB1 were typed in roughly 629-630 donors, DQA1 in about 510, DPA1 in some 610, and DPB1 in roughly 450. Because of strong linkage in the cohort, five DR-DQ haplotypes were treated as single units for association and clustering. Among roughly 370 genotyped donors of the cohort, an average of roughly 240,000 unique TCR beta nucleotide sequences were sequenced per donor, roughly 20% of them non-productive.

Libraries were constructed by the immunoSEQ multiplex PCR assay. For the multiplex PCR, a mixture combining 60 forward primers for TCR Vbeta segments and 13 reverse primers for TCR Jbeta segments was used. A multiplex PCR assay on genomic DNA amplified the CDR3 region of rearranged TCR beta genes. On the Illumina HiSeq System, the amplified TCR beta libraries were sequenced as 87-base-pair reads. The source study handled its data this way. A later analysis tallied 75 million to 85 million unique TCR beta chains across the approximately 670 repertoires, and 10 million to 11 million of those chains were shared by two or more donors. Raw reads were error-corrected and collapsed into unique sequences with a nearest-neighbor algorithm that merged closely related sequences to remove PCR and sequencing errors. V, D and J gene segments were assigned by aligning CDR3 sequences to IMGT reference sequences. For a sequence to be retained, at least a six-nucleotide match to both a V gene segment and a J gene segment was required. Rearrangements were classified as productive when the CDR3 lacked stop codons and remained in frame with V and J, and all other rearrangements were classified as non-productive. CDR3 was defined by IMGT convention, running from the second conserved V-encoded cysteine to the conserved J-encoded phenylalanine. Sequences without an unambiguous match to a single V gene segment were excluded from the earlier analysis of a few hundred of the donors. In an earlier analysis of approximately 590 of the donors, V segments were called functional above 56.7% productive rearrangements and were called segregating when the between-donor standard deviation exceeded 5%. A statistical classification framework was built to diagnose cytomegalovirus status from the catalog of TCR beta chain sequences. In a later analysis, V and J genes were assigned by comparing TCR nucleotide sequences against IMGT/GENE-DB human TR gene sequences. A later analysis assigned CDR3 sequences and most-parsimonious VDJ recombination scenarios with the TCRdist pipeline. In a later analysis, each TCR beta chain was defined by its CDR3 amino acid sequence together with its V-gene family, and reads lacking a unique V-gene family were excluded. A later analysis removed roughly 590 highly shared, low-generation-probability nucleotide sequences to deal with suspected cross-contamination and a sequencing artifact. In a later analysis, a clonal expansion index was calculated for each public chain from normalized within-repertoire ranks of inferred template counts. Generation probabilities in a later analysis came from a VDJ recombination model fitted to out-of-frame rearrangements, and those results were checked against IGoR. In a later analysis, TCR-TCR, TCR-HLA and TCR-CMV co-occurrence was scored with hypergeometric tests, and a repertoire-size bias correction was applied to TCR pairs. A later analysis estimated false discovery rates by permuting HLA or CMV assignments 20 times. In a later analysis, co-occurring TCRs were grouped using DBSCAN, and TCRdist sequence similarity was added for clustering within HLA-allele-positive subsets. Co-occurrence clustering excluded repertoires with fewer than 30,000 or more than 120,000 public chains, plus five with anomalous nucleotide sharing. TCRdb took over this immuneACCESS table, retaining in-frame rearrangements with V and J assigned. Such tables are incomplete; in checked studies, under half of the missing clones stem from an unresolved V gene, and the remainder is unexplained. V, J and clone size were drawn from that table, and D and trimming were deduced from the DNA. The sample contains 90,000 to 140,000 clones, about 69% of them found a single time. The ten largest account for under 1.5% of the sample.

The cohort comprised 550 to 700 healthy bone marrow donors. At the time of sampling, every cohort member was nominally healthy, though immune exposures that went unrecorded were likely present. The donor tested CMV seronegative, placing the donor among the 300 to 450 seronegative members of the cohort. A peripheral blood sample was provided by each donor, and peripheral blood mononuclear cells were used for TCR beta sequencing. Genomic DNA extraction from the blood cell samples was performed with the Qiagen DNeasy Blood Extraction Kit. The full study reports these points: A further reported finding was that TCR beta sequences accurately predicted the HLA-A and HLA-B alleles for most subjects in the first cohort. Linkage disequilibrium might explain the correlated functional status among segregating V segments, but an unknown experimental factor could not be excluded. Compared with the 666-donor mean, donors in an Asian-associated ancestry cluster had fewer N-insertions in productive TCRs, according to a later genetic analysis. A total of 150 to 200 TCR beta chains were listed by the study as associated with cytomegalovirus. Because HLA typing was unavailable for some donors at each locus, only the typed subset was used in association tests. Broadly in line with IMGT annotations, most TCR beta V segments showed up in productive rearrangements about 87% or about 30% of the time in an earlier analysis of around 550 of the donors. In a later genetic analysis, a missense DCLRE1C variant was associated with V-gene and J-gene trimming of TCR beta chains, and the association was replicated in an independent cohort. A few of the identified cytomegalovirus-associated TCR beta chains were confirmed in vitro to be specific for cytomegalovirus antigens. A group of highly shared sequence variants was considered likely to be a technical artifact of the sequencing pipeline. The classifier was reported to diagnose cytomegalovirus status with high specificity and sensitivity in both the original and validation cohorts. This cohort had only TCR beta chains sequenced, and the lack of alpha or paired-chain data limited which features could be detected. In a later analysis, HLA-associated TCR beta chains showed more clonal expansion and lower generation probabilities than non-associated chains that were equally common. Assigning TCR associations to individual alleles was difficult when HLA alleles, especially DR and DQ, strongly co-occurred. A later analysis found that most CMV-associated TCR beta chains appeared HLA-restricted, with HLA associations seemingly driven largely by CMV exposure. Because the 87-base-pair reads could not distinguish some IMGT-functional V segments, including TRBV6-2 and TRBV6-3, those segments were excluded. In a later analysis, TCR association rates were found to vary across HLA loci, with the most associated TCRs seen for DRB1 alleles and the fewest for HLA-C alleles. Fewer than 20 rarely observed V segments, including chromosome 9 orphons, were excluded from the earlier analysis of 550 to 700 of the donors because counts were too low. According to the authors, the approach could potentially be generalized to other disease states and immunological phenotypes. Sequencing depth was assumed to be roughly uniform across donors in the presence/absence analyses, though that assumption may not hold. The only immune exposure information available for the cohort was CMV serostatus. Most TCR sequences were seen in very few donors, while some public TCRs were found in many individuals. According to a later analysis, parvovirus B19, influenza, CMV and Epstein-Barr virus appeared linked to several top co-occurrence clusters. In a later analysis, some 17,000 TCR beta sequences were associated with specific HLA alleles at a false discovery rate of 0.05.

The CDR3 sequence holds 12 residues, the cysteine and phenylalanine included. The entry retains the CDR3 DNA only, 36 bases that are in frame from base 1. Relative to germline, V is 3 bases shorter and J is 5 bases shorter, with 8 bases between their ends. The germline V gene (reference sequence) provides CDR1 GTSNPN and CDR2 SVGIG. This TCR derives from a man in his forties or fifties in good health and CMV-seronegative. The sequenced sample consisted of PBMCs. The V gene is TRBV30 and the J gene is TRBJ2-1; TRBD2 is a weak D gene call, 6 bases matching. The CDR3 protein is CAWRDYNNEQFF. The nucleotide sequence is TGTGCCTGGAGGGACTATAACAATGAGCAGTTCTTC.